This section outlines one T cell receptor (beta chain) sequence together with its context. Its antigen is not identified. This sample was taken from a study of cytomegalovirus exposure and HLA in healthy donors. Study outcomes and limitations: Later analysis associated a missense DCLRE1C variant with TCR beta V- and J-gene trimming. Another analysis was done later, and it associated 15,000 or so TCR beta sequences with HLA alleles at 0.05 false discovery rate. Under in vitro conditions, three CMV-associated chains were confirmed as specific for CMV antigens. CMV serostatus was the only immune exposure information that was available.

Losses at the gene ends were 0 bases for V and 6 bases for J; bases not matched to a gene: 14. Per the germline V gene, CDR1 is MGHRA and CDR2 is YSYEKL. The CDR3 is 19 residues long. Amplification used 60 Vbeta primers and 13 Jbeta primers. TCRdb keeps only in-frame clones here, not all; method: immunoSEQ multiplex PCR. Counted here are fewer than 90,000 clones, around 76% occurring once; the ten biggest clones make up 10%. The TCR comes from a man aged 25-40 years in good health and CMV-seropositive. The sequencing sample was made of PBMCs. This chain joins TRBV4-1 and TRBJ1-2; TRBD1 agrees at 12 bases. CDR3 nucleotides: TGCGCCAGCAGCCAAGACCGGGGGACGGGGGACAGGGGGCTTAATGGCTACACCTTC. This translates into CASSQDRGTGDRGLNGYTF.